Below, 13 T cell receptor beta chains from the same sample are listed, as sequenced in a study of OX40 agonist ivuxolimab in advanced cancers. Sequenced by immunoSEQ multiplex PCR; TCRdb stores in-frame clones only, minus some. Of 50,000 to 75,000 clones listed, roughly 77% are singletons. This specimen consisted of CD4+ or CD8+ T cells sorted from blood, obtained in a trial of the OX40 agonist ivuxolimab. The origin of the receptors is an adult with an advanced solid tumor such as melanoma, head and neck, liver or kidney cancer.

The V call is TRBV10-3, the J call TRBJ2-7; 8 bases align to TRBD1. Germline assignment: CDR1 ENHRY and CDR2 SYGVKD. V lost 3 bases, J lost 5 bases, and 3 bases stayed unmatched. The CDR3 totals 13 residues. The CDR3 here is CAISESGQDEQYF. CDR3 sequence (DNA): TGTGCCATCAGTGAATCGGGACAGGACGAGCAGTACTTC.

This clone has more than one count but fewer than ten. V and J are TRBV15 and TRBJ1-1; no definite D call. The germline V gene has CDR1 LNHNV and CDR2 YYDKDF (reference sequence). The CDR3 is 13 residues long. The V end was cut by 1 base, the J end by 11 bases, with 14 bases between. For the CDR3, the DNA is TGTGCCACCAGCAGAGGGGAGAGCTTGGGGGCTTTCTTT. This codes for CATSRGESLGAFF.

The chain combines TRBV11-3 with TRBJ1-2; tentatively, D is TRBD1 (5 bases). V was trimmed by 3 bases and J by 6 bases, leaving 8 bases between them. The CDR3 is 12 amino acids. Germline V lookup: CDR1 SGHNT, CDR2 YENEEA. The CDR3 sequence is CASSFRVDGYTF. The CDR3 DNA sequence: TGTGCCAGCAGCTTCAGGGTGGATGGCTACACCTTC.

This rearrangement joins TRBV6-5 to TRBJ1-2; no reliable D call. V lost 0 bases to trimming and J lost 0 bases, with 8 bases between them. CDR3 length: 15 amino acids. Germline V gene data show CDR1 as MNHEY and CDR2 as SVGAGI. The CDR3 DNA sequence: TGTGCCAGCAGTTACTCCGCAGACACTAACTATGGCTACACCTTC. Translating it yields CASSYSADTNYGYTF.

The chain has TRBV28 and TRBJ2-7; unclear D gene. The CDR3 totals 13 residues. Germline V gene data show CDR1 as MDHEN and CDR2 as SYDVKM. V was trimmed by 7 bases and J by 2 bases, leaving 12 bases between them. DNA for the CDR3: TGTGCCAGCACCTCAACCACGACCTACGAGCAGTACTTC. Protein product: CASTSTTTYEQYF.

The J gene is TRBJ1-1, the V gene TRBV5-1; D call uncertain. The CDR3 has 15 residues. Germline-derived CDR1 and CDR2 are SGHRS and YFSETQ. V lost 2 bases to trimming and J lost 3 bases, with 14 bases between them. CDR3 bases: TGCGCCAGCAGCTTAGGACCCCCACCTGACACTGAAGCTTTCTTT. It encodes CASSLGPPPDTEAFF.

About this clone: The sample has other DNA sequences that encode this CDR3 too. For the CDR3, the DNA is TGCGCCAGCAGCTTAGCTGCGGTCACTGAAGCTTTCTTT. Translated, it gives CASSLAAVTEAFF. The chain employs TRBV5-1 and TRBJ1-1; the D is unclear. With 2 bases removed from V and 4 bases from J, the gap between germline ends came to 9 bases. The CDR3 has 13 amino acids. Germline lookup yields CDR1 SGHRS and CDR2 YFSETQ.

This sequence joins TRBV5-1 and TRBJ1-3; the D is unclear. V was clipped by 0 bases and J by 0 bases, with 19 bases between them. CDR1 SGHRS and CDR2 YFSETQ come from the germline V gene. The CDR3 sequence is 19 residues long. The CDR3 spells CASSLDWFDSPNSGNTIYF. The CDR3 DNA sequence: TGCGCCAGCAGCTTGGATTGGTTCGATAGTCCGAACTCTGGAAACACCATATATTTT. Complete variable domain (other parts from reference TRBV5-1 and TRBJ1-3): KAGVTQTPRYLIKTRGQQVTLSCSPISGHRSVSWYQQTPGQGLQFLFEYFSETQRNKGNFPGRFSGRQFSNSRSEMNVSTLELGDSALYLCASSLDWFDSPNSGNTIYFGEGSWLTVV.

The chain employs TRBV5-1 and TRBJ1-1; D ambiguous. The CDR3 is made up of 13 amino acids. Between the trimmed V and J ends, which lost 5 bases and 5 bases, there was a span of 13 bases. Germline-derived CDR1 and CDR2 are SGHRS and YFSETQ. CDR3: CASRRREGTEAFF. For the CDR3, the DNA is TGCGCCAGCAGGCGGAGGGAAGGAACTGAAGCTTTCTTT.

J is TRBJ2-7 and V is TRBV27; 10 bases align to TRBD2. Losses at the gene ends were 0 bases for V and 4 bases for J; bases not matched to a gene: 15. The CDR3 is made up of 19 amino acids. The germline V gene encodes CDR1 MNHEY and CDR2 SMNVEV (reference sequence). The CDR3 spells CASSLSIRGGGTSDYEQYF. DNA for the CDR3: TGTGCCAGCAGTTTATCTATACGCGGGGGAGGGACTAGCGATTACGAGCAGTACTTC.

CDR3 sequence reads: CASSSTGLNTEAFF. CDR3 DNA: TGTGCCAGCAGCTCGACAGGGTTGAACACTGAAGCTTTCTTT. The chain couples TRBV7-6 to TRBJ1-1; 7 positions match TRBD1. The CDR3 length is 14 residues. J gave up 0 bases and V 4 bases, and 2 bases lay outside the gene matches. Per the germline V gene, CDR1 is SGHVS and CDR2 is FNYEAQ.

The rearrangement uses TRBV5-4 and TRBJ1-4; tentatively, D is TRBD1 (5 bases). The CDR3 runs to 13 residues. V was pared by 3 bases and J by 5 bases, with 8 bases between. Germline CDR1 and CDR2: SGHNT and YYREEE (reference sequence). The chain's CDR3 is CASSSQGNEKLFF. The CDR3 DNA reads TGTGCCAGCAGCTCGCAGGGAAATGAAAAACTGTTTTTT.

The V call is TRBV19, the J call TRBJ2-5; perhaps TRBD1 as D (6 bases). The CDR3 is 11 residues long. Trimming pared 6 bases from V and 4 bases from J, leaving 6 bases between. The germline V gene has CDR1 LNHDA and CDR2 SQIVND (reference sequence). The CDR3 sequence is CASSRGETQYF. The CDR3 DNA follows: TGTGCCAGTAGCAGGGGAGAGACCCAGTACTTC.